The following is a TCR beta chain sequence with its context. A Clinical Activity Score of at least 3, a NOSPECS grade of at least 4 and a duration under 3 months were recorded in the ophthalmopathy patients. This sample is part of a study of T cells in Graves' hyperthyroidism and ophthalmopathy. The CDR3 covers 11 residues. The V end was cut by 5 bases, the J end by 6 bases, with 7 bases between. Germline V gene sequence: CDR1 SEHNR, CDR2 FQNEAQ (reference sequence). What was amplified from RNA transcripts were TCR beta CDR3 regions. Primed by the HTBI set, a first-round RT-PCR was run on the TCR CDR3. One entry per CDR3 protein results from TCRdb running MiXCR on the multiplex PCR reads. In the table there are about 400,000 distinct CDR3 sequences, over 12% of which are singletons.

The J gene is TRBJ1-1, the V gene TRBV7-9; D gene uncertain. The origin of this receptor is a man between 45 and 60 years old with Graves' ophthalmopathy. Sequencing used blood. CDR3 DNA sequence: TGTGCCAGCAGCGCCTCATCTGAAGCTTTCTTT. Protein product: CASSASSEAFF.